This T cell receptor beta chain was captured by sequencing in a study of blood T cell repertoires in COVID-19. Background on the study: Collection of acute and convalescent COVID-19 samples took place in the United States, Italy and Spain. PBMCs, B-cell-depleted T cells, or T cells were the source of the cDNA or gDNA that made up the material.

The CDR3 consists of 17 residues. Per the germline V gene, CDR1 is LGHDT and CDR2 is YNNKEL (reference sequence). V lost 4 bases to trimming and J lost 8 bases, with 24 bases between them. This clone was observed a few times. Original handling: It was from reference gene primer amplification that nucleated cell counts were estimated. TCRdb's table, derived via immunoSEQ multiplex PCR, lists solely in-frame clones and lacks some. V, J and clone size are taken as reported in that table, and D and trimming were inferred from the DNA itself. Here the sample spans about 100,000 clones, roughly 85% being singletons.

The sample consisted of peripheral blood. The chain uses TRBV3-1 (or the pseudogene TRBV3-2) and TRBJ2-1, with D tentatively TRBD2 (5 bases). This receptor was obtained from a woman aged 65 to 85 with active or convalescent COVID-19. CDR3 protein: CASSPGLMLSGLDEQFF. The CDR3 region has the DNA TGTGCCAGCAGCCCCGGACTCATGCTATCCGGATTGGATGAGCAGTTCTTC.